This T cell receptor (beta chain) came from a study of blood T cells in healthy people across ages. Overall study: Per two T cells, about one barcoded beta molecule was captured through template switching.

With a J-beta primer mix and a sample-barcoded 5' primer, a second PCR ran about 7 to 11 cycles. The template-switch adaptor, which had 12 random nucleotides, put a tag on each cDNA molecule. TCRdb passed the 5' RACE reads through MiXCR, listing each CDR3 protein once. Found here are approximately 2,000,000 distinct CDR3 sequences, more than 35% of them singletons; the top ten hold 23%. In regard to this clonotype: The antigen is unknown.

Study findings and constraints: Older age coincided with a roughly linear decline in TCR beta diversity per million T cells.

Source material: blood. This TCR came from a human donor in good health.

The CDR3 nucleotides are TGCAGCGTAGTCGGGAGGGGGGGCGATGGCTACACCTTC. As protein: CSVVGRGGDGYTF. The gene calls are TRBV29-1 and TRBJ1-2; maybe TRBD1 (6 bases). V lost 6 bases to trimming and J lost 6 bases, with 17 bases between them. The CDR3 loop spans 13 amino acids. Germline CDR1 and CDR2: SQVTM and ANQGSEA.